The 10 T cell receptor beta chains below were found in one sample sequenced in a study. One entry per CDR3 protein, called by TCRdb with MiXCR from the 5' RACE reads. The sample lists 62,000 or so distinct CDR3 sequences; under 35% were seen once. The sample taken for sequencing was tumor-infiltrating naive CD4+ T cells sorted from the breast tumor. Stated subset: naive CD4+ T cells, CD4+CD45RA+CD25-. Receptors originate from a female donor with breast cancer.

The genes are TRBV6-2 or TRBV6-3 and TRBJ2-5; no reliable D call. Germline V gene sequence: CDR1 MNHEY, CDR2 SVGEGT. Trimming left V 7 bases short and J 5 bases short, with 23 bases between. CDR3 length: 16 amino acids. The CDR3 nucleotides read TGTGCCAGCATTTTTAGTTGTTGTTGGCGTTGCGAGACCCAGTACTTC. It translates to CASIFSCCWRCETQYF.

This clonotype has a handful of counts. The V call is TRBV7-2, the J call TRBJ2-5, with D unresolved. The V and J ends lost 5 bases and 5 bases respectively, with 12 bases between them. The CDR3 covers 13 residues. Germline V gives CDR1 SGHTA, CDR2 FQGNSA. The CDR3 DNA sequence: TGTGCCAGCAGCATCGGGTGGTCGGAGACCCAGTACTTC. It translates to CASSIGWSETQYF. The whole variable domain, filled in from reference TRBV7-2 and TRBJ2-5, reads GAGVSQSPSNKVTEKGKDVELRCDPISGHTALYWYRQSLGQGLEFLIYFQGNSAPDKSGLPSDRFSAERTGGSVSTLTIQRTQQEDSAVYLCASSIGWSETQYFGPGTRLLVL.

Ten or more counts support this clonotype. The chain's CDR3 is CASSPYGQGASDTQYF. CDR3 nucleotide sequence: TGTGCCAGCAGCCCCTATGGACAGGGGGCGTCGGATACGCAGTATTTT. The V call is TRBV7-6, the J call TRBJ2-3; the match to TRBD1 covers 11 bases. V trimming: 5 bases; J trimming: 6 bases; junction bases outside the gene matches: 10. The CDR3 sequence is 16 residues long. CDR1 and CDR2 from the germline V gene are SGHVS and FNYEAQ.

This clonotype was found a few times. Since the CDR3 does not end with the conserved phenylalanine or tryptophan, this likely comes from a read error. The rearrangement joins TRBV4-1 to TRBJ1-1, with a possible D match to TRBD1 (6 bases). V was clipped by 4 bases and J by 5 bases, with 11 bases between them. The CDR3 sequence is 13 residues long. Looked up from germline, CDR1 is MGHRA and CDR2 is YSYEKL. This CDR3 reads CASSPQGRTEAFL. The CDR3 coding sequence is TGCGCCAGCAGCCCCCAGGGGCGTACTGAAGCTTTCCTT.

This clonotype rates as medium-sized (0.01 to 0.1%). CDR3 bases: TGCGCCAGCAGCTTGAACGGACGGTCTAGCACAGATACGCAGTATTTT. Its translation: CASSLNGRSSTDTQYF. The gene calls are TRBV5-1 and TRBJ2-3; D not resolved. Trimming took 1 base from V and 0 from J, leaving 12 bases between them. The V gene's germline CDR1 is SGHRS and CDR2 YFSETQ. The CDR3 spans 16 residues. The complete variable domain, with remaining parts taken from reference TRBV5-1 and TRBJ2-3, reads KAGVTQTPRYLIKTRGQQVTLSCSPISGHRSVSWYQQTPGQGLQFLFEYFSETQRNKGNFPGRFSGRQFSNSRSEMNVSTLELGDSALYLCASSLNGRSSTDTQYFGPGTRLTVL.

This clonotype has a handful of counts. The rearrangement links TRBV5-1 to TRBJ1-2, with D possibly TRBD1 on 5 matching bases. Germline assignment: CDR1 SGHRS and CDR2 YFSETQ. The CDR3 is 17 amino acids. The ends were cut back, 0 bases at V and 3 bases at J, with 18 bases in the middle. CDR3 DNA sequence: TGCGCCAGCAGCTTGGCCGGGATAGGGGCCGCTGACTATGGCTACACCTTC. This translates into CASSLAGIGAADYGYTF.

V and J are TRBV5-4 and TRBJ2-5; D possibly corresponds to TRBD2 (7 bases). This CDR3 is 16 amino acids long. CDR1 and CDR2 (germline): SGHNT, YYREEE (reference sequence). Trimming removed 2 bases from V and 4 bases from J, with 18 bases in between. The CDR3 reads CASSFLDGGRGETQYF. The CDR3 DNA follows: TGTGCCAGCAGCTTTCTCGACGGGGGGCGGGGAGAGACCCAGTACTTC.

The V gene is TRBV5-1, the J gene TRBJ1-2; D is perhaps TRBD1 (5 bases). This CDR3 spans 13 amino acids. V gave up 10 bases and J gave up 7 bases, with 20 bases separating them. The germline V gene has CDR1 SGHRS and CDR2 YFSETQ. The CDR3 bases are TGCGCCTCCGGGGCAGCTCTACCGGGTGGCTACACCTTC. Its translation is CASGAALPGGYTF.

This clonotype is a singleton in its sample. At one of its ends the junction is not consistent with the germline gene, which may arise from a read error. This chain links TRBV7-9 with TRBJ2-1; 7 positions agree with TRBD1. Per germline, CDR1 SEHNR and CDR2 FQNEAQ (reference sequence). There are 14 residues in the CDR3. DNA for the CDR3: TGTGCCAGCAGCCGCATGGGACAGTACAATGAGCAGGTCTTC. This translates into CASSRMGQYNEQVF.

V is TRBV4-3 and J is TRBJ2-3; D remains ambiguous. Trimming shortened V by 0 bases and J by 2 bases, and 12 bases separated the two germline ends. The CDR3 has 16 residues. Germline CDR1 and CDR2: LGHNA and YSLEER. The CDR3 bases are TGCGCCAGCAGCCAAGAAAGTGGCGGCTACACAGATACGCAGTATTTT. It is translated as CASSQESGGYTDTQYF.